This T cell receptor (beta chain) came from a study of T cell clones after liver transplantation. Study as a whole: Post-transplant blood was tracked for graft-donor-reactive T cell clones identified in a pre-transplant mixed lymphocyte reaction. At least one year of complete immunosuppression withdrawal without enzymes over twice normal defined tolerance. Third-party-reactive TCRbeta sequences from pre-transplant mixed lymphocyte reactions served as antigen-independent comparators. Overall study results and limits: A larger donor-reactive than third-party decline suggested partial antigen-specific deletion.

As concerns this clone: Its antigen is as yet unknown.

Data came from immunoSEQ multiplex PCR; TCRdb stores just in-frame clones and leaves some out. In the table there are 70,000 to 85,000 clones, 80% of which are singletons. The V gene's germline CDR1 is MDHEN and CDR2 SYDVKM. Trimming took 6 bases from V and 3 from J, leaving 15 bases between them. The CDR3 totals 14 residues. This chain joins TRBV28 and TRBJ2-7; D may be TRBD2 (5 bases). Sample: CD4+ T cells from blood, taken before liver transplant. This clonotype originated in a human donor who received a liver transplant. DNA of the CDR3: TGTGCCAGCAGGAAAGGACTTGACTTCTACGAGCAGTACTTC. Its translation: CASRKGLDFYEQYF.